The entry below gives a single T cell receptor beta chain sequence along with its context. The antigen it recognizes is unknown. No much larger clone exists at a distance of one base, and base qualities are not known. TCRbeta CDR3 regions were amplified from genomic DNA using the immunoSEQ Assay, a bias-controlled multiplex PCR. On the study's bioinformatics: The number of nucleated cells in each sample was estimated from the amplification of reference gene primers within the assay. To quantify the absolute abundance of each unique TCRbeta CDR3 rearrangement, sequence reads were collapsed and filtered. For each sample, productive Simpson clonality was calculated as the square root of Simpson's diversity index over productive rearrangements. TCRdb stores this immuneACCESS table with in-frame sequences only. Part of the clones is absent; in the studies checked, under half of the shortfall reflects unresolved V genes, and no reason is known for the rest. D and trimming come from the DNA, and the V and J calls and clone size come from that table. The sample profile shows about 410,000 clones; roughly nine tenths of them were found once. Of the sample, about 1.8% falls within the top ten clones.

These data originate in a study of blood T cell repertoires in COVID-19 (dated by TCRdb to 2018 to 2020). With respect to the entire study: The collaborator samples originated in the United States, Italy and Spain and spanned the acute and convalescent phases of COVID-19. The material from the prospective study consisted of cDNA or gDNA derived from T cells, B-cell-depleted T cells, or PBMCs. The dataset comprised deeply sampled blood TCRbeta repertoires from subjects exposed to, actively infected with, or recovered from COVID-19. A freely available public database, intended as a resource for researchers studying the immune response to SARS-CoV-2, is where the repertoires were released. Samples were obtained from the ongoing ImmuneRACE study (first 160 participants) and from 1,200 or so subjects provided by 6 global collaborators. A de-identified subject ID, COVID-19 status, age in years and sex were almost always included in the sample metadata. Where available, HLA class I and class II types were obtained from metadata supplied by the sample provider rather than from assay-based typing.

What the work shows at the level of the full study, not this receptor alone: The quantity of clinical and demographic metadata differed by source and by participant and was supplied without curation.

In the prospective study, participants were about 18 to 89 years old, resided in about two dozen geographic areas of the United States, and were enrolled through a virtual design. To assign participants to cohorts, the prospective study relied on clinical history that participants themselves reported in a screening survey and a study questionnaire. For ImmuneRACE Cohort 3, a participant was defined as recovered based on two consecutive negative NP/OP PCR tests, clearance by a healthcare professional, or resolution of symptoms. In the prospective study, whole blood, serum and a nasopharyngeal or oropharyngeal swab were collected from each participant by mobile phlebotomists. Participants in the prospective study had the option to provide additional blood draws and questionnaires over a roughly two-month period. Prospective study blood samples were shipped either frozen or at room temperature before DNA extraction.

The TCR comes from a woman aged 25 to 45 who had recovered from COVID-19. Material: PBMCs or T cells enriched from blood (not recorded which).

The CDR3 amino acid sequence is: CASSQGSGQETQYF. The nucleotide sequence is TGTGCCAGCAGCCAAGGCAGCGGCCAAGAGACCCAGTACTTC. The chain is made from TRBV3-1 (or the pseudogene TRBV3-2) and TRBJ2-5; D gene: possibly TRBD2, on 5 matching bases. From a lookup of the germline V gene (reference sequence), CDR1 and CDR2 are LGHDT and YNNKEL. Taken from cysteine to phenylalanine, the CDR3 has 14 residues. This entry keeps only the CDR3 DNA: 42 bases, framed from base 1. The germline ends are 7 bases apart after V is trimmed by 1 base and J by 1 base.